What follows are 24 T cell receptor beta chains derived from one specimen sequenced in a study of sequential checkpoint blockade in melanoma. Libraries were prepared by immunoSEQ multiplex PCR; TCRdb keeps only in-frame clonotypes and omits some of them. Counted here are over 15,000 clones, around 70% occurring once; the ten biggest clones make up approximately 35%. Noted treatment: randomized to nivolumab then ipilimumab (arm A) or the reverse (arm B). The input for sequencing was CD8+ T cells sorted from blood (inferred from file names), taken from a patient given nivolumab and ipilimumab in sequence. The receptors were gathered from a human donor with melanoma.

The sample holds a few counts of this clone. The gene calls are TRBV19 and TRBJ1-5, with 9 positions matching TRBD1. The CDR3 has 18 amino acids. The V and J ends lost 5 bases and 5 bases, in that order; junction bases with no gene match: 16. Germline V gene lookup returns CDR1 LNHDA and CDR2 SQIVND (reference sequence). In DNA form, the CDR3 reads TGTGCCAGTAGTGAACCGTGGGACAGGGAAAAGTGGTATCAGCCCCAGCATTTT. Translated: CASSEPWDREKWYQPQHF.

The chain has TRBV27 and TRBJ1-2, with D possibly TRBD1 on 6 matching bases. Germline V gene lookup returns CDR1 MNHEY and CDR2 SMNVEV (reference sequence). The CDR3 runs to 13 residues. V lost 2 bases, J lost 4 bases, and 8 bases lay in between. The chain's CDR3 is CASSLVGAYGYTF. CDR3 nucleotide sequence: TGTGCCAGCAGTTTAGTGGGGGCCTATGGCTACACCTTC.

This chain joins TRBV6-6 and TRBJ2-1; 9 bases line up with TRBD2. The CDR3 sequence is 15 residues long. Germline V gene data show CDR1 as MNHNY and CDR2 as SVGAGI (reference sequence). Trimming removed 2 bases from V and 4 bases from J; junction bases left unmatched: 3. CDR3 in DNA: TGTGCCAGCAGTTACAAGCTAGCGGGGTACAATGAGCAGTTCTTC. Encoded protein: CASSYKLAGYNEQFF.

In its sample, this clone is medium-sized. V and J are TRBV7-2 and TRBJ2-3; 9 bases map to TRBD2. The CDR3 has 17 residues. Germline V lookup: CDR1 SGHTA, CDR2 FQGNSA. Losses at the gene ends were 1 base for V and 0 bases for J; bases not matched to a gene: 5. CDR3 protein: CASSLESSGTSTDTQYF. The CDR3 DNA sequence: TGTGCCAGCAGCTTAGAGTCTAGCGGGACCAGCACAGATACGCAGTATTTT.

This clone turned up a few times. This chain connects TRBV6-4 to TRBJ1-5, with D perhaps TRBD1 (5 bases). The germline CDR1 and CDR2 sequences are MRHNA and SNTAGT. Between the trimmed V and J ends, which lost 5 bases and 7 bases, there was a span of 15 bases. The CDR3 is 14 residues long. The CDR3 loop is CASSYAQGSQPQHF. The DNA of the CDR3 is TGTGCCAGCAGTTACGCGCAGGGCAGCCAGCCCCAGCATTTT.

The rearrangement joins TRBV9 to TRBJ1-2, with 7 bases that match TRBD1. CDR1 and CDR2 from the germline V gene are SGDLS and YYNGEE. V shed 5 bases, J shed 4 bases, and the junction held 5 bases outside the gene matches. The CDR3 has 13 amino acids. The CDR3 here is CASSNRGLYGYTF. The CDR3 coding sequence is TGTGCCAGCAGTAACAGGGGACTCTATGGCTACACCTTC.

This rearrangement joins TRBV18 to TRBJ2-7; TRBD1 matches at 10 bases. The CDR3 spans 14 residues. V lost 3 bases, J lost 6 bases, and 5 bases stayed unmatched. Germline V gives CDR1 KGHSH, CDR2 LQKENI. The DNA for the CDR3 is TGTGCCAGCTCACCGGGGACAGGGGCCCTCGAGCAGTACTTC. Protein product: CASSPGTGALEQYF.

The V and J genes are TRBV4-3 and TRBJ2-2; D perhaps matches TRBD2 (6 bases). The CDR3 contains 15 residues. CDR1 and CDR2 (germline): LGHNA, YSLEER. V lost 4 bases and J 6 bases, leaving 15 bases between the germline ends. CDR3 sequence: CASSLWREVAGELFF. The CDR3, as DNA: TGCGCCAGCAGCCTTTGGCGGGAAGTAGCCGGGGAGCTGTTTTTT.

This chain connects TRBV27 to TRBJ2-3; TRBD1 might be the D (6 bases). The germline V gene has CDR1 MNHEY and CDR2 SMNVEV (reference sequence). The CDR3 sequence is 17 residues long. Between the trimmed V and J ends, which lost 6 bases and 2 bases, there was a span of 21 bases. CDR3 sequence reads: CASSPRESGTITDTQYF. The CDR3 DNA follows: TGTGCCAGCAGCCCCAGAGAATCAGGGACAATCACAGATACGCAGTATTTT.

The CDR3 DNA reads TGTGCCAGTTCCAACGGAGGAACCTACGAGCAGTACTTC. The encoded protein is CASSNGGTYEQYF. The rearrangement uses TRBV27 and TRBJ2-7; a weak D match, TRBD2 (5 bases). The CDR3 length is 13 residues. V dropped 9 bases and J dropped 2 bases, with 14 bases sitting between them. CDR1 MNHEY and CDR2 SMNVEV come from the germline V gene (reference sequence).

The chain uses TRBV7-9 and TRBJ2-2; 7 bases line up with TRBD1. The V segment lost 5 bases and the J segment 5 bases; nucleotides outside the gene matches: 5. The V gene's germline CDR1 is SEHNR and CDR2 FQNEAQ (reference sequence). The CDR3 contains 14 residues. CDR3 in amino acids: CASSIPTGTGELFF. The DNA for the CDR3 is TGTGCCAGCAGCATACCGACAGGGACCGGGGAGCTGTTTTTT. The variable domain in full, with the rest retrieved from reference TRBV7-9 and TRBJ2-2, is DTGVSQNPRHKITKRGQNVTFRCDPISEHNRLYWYRQTLGQGPEFLTYFQNEAQLEKSRLLSDRFSAERPKGSFSTLEIQRTEQGDSAMYLCASSIPTGTGELFFGEGSRLTVL.

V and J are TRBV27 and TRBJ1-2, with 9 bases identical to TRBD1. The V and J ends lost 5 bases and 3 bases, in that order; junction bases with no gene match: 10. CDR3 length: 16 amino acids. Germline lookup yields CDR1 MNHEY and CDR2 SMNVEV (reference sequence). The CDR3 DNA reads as TGTGCCAGCAGTCCGGTGGTTGGGACAGGGTACTATGGCTACACCTTC. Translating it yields CASSPVVGTGYYGYTF.

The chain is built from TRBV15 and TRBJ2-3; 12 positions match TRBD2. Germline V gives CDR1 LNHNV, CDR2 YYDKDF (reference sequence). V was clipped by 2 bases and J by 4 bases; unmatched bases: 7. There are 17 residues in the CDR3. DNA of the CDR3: TGTGCCACCAGCAGAACCCGACTAGCGGGGGACTCAGATACGCAGTATTTT. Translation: CATSRTRLAGDSDTQYF.

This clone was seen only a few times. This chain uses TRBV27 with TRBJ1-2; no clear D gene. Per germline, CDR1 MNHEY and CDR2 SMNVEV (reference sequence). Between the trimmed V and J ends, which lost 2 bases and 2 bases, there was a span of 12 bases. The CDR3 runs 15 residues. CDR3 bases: TGTGCCAGCAGTTTACAGGCAGTATCGAACTATGGCTACACCTTC. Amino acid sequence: CASSLQAVSNYGYTF.

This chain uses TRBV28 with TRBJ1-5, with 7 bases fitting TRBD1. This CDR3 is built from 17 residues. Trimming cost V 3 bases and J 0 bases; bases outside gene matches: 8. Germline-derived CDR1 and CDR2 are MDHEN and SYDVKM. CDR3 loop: CASSLSQGTYSNQPQHF. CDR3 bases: TGTGCCAGCAGTTTGTCACAGGGGACTTATAGCAATCAGCCCCAGCATTTT.

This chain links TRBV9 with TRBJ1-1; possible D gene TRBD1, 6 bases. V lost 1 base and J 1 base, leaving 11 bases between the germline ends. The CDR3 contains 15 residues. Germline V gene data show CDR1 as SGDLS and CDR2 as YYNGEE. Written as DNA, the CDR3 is TGTGCCAGCAGCGTAATCGGACAGCCGAACACTGAAGCTTTCTTT. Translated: CASSVIGQPNTEAFF.

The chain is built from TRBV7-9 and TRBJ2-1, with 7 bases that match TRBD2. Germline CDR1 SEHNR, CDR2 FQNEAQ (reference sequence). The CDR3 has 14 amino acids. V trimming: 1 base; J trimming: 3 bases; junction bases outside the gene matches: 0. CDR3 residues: CASSLGGSYNEQFF. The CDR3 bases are TGTGCCAGCAGCTTAGGCGGGAGCTACAATGAGCAGTTCTTC.

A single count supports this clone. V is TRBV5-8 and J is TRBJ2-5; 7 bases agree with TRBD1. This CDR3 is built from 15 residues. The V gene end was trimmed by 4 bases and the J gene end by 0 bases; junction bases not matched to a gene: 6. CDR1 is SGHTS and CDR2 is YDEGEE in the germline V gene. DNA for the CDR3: TGTGCCAGCAGCGAGGGGGCTACGTACCAAGAGACCCAGTACTTC. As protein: CASSEGATYQETQYF.

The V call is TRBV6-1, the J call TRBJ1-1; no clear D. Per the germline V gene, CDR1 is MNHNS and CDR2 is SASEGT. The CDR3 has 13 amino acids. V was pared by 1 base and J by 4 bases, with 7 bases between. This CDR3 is CASSEGWATEAFF. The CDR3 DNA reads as TGTGCCAGCAGTGAAGGCTGGGCCACTGAAGCTTTCTTT.

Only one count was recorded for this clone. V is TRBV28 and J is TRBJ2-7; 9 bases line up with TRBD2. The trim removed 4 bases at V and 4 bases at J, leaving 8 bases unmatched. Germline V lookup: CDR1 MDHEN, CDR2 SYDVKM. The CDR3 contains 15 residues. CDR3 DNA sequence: TGTGCCAGCAGTTCCCGGCGGGAGGGCCGGTACGAGCAGTACTTC. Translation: CASSSRREGRYEQYF.

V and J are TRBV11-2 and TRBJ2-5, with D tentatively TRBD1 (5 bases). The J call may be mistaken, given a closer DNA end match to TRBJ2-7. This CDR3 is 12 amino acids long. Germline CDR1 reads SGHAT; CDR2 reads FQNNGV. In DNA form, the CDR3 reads TGTGCCAGCAGCTTAACAGGCTACGAGCAGTACTTC. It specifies CASSLTGYEQYF.

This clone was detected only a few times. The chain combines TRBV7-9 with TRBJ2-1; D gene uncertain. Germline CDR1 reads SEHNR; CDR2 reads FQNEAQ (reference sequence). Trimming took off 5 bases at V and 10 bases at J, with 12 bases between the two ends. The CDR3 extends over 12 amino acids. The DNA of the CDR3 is TGTGCCAGCAGCCGTGGAACAGAAGAGCAGTTCTTC. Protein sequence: CASSRGTEEQFF. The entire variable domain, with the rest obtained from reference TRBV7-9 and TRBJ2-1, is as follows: DTGVSQNPRHKITKRGQNVTFRCDPISEHNRLYWYRQTLGQGPEFLTYFQNEAQLEKSRLLSDRFSAERPKGSFSTLEIQRTEQGDSAMYLCASSRGTEEQFFGPGTRLTVL.

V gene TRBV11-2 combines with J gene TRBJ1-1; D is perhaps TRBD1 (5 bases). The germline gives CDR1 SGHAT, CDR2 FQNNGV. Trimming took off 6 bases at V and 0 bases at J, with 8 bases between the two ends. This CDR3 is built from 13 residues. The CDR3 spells CASSDSMNTEAFF. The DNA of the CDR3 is TGTGCCAGCAGTGACAGCATGAACACTGAAGCTTTCTTT.

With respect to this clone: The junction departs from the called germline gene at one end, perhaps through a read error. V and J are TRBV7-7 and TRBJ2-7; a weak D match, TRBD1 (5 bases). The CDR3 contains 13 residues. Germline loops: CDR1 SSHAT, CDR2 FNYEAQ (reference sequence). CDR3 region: CASSPAGNPEQYF. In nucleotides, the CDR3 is TGTGCTAGCAGTCCCGCAGGGAATCCCGAGCAGTACTTC. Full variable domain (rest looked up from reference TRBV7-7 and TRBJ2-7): GAGVSQSPRYKVTKRGQDVTLRCDPISSHATLYWYQQALGQGPEFLTYFNYEAQPDKSGLPSDRFSAERPEGSISTLTIQRTEQRDSAMYRCASSPAGNPEQYFGPGTRLTVT.